One and the same sample provided the 29 T cell receptor beta chains below, sequenced in a study of T-cell memory formation after mild COVID-19. TCRdb re-derived calls from the 5' RACE reads in MiXCR, one entry per CDR3 protein. The table has 350,000 or so distinct CDR3 sequences, 20% to 25% seen once; the top ten hold approximately 12%. The source material was PBMCs or a T cell subset sorted from them (not recorded which). These receptors were taken from an adult woman who had mild COVID-19 (a few samples of this study predate the infection). Cell type and time point are not known.

This clonotype was counted between two and nine times. The chain recombines TRBV5-1 with TRBJ2-3; weak D call: TRBD2 (6 bases). Germline lookup yields CDR1 SGHRS and CDR2 YFSETQ. V was clipped by 4 bases and J by 2 bases, with 20 bases between them. This CDR3 has 17 amino acids. The CDR3 loop is CASSQLRVAAYTDTQYF. Here the CDR3 DNA reads TGCGCCAGCAGCCAGTTACGCGTAGCGGCCTACACAGATACGCAGTATTTT.

This clonotype was counted between two and nine times. This chain uses TRBV7-8 with TRBJ2-7; TRBD1 agrees at 7 bases. The germline V gene encodes CDR1 SGHVS and CDR2 FQNEAQ. V was pared by 1 base and J by 2 bases, with 5 bases of the junction left unmatched. There are 15 residues in the CDR3. The CDR3 sequence: CASSLVYRGAYEQYF. The CDR3 DNA reads TGTGCCAGCAGCTTAGTGTACAGGGGAGCCTACGAGCAGTACTTC.

This chain links TRBV5-8 with TRBJ2-7; D unclear. Per germline, CDR1 SGHTS and CDR2 YDEGEE. The CDR3 is 12 residues long. V lost 2 bases, J lost 3 bases, and 6 bases lay in between. CDR3 sequence (DNA): TGTGCCAGCAGCTTTCAATACTACGAGCAGTACTTC. Encoded protein: CASSFQYYEQYF.

This clonotype turned up a few times. CDR3 nucleotide sequence: TGTGCCACCAGCTCCCCTTCAGAGGGAGTGGCAGATACGCAGTATTTT. Its translation: CATSSPSEGVADTQYF. The V gene is TRBV15, the J gene TRBJ2-3; maybe TRBD2 (5 bases). V dropped 5 bases and J dropped 4 bases, with 19 bases sitting between them. Germline CDR1 reads LNHNV; CDR2 reads YYDKDF (reference sequence). The CDR3 sequence is 16 residues long.

This clonotype was recorded many times. The chain has TRBV7-2 and TRBJ2-7, with 7 bases that match TRBD2. The CDR3 sequence is 15 residues long. Trimming cost V 1 base and J 3 bases; bases outside gene matches: 6. From germline, CDR1 is SGHTA and CDR2 FQGNSA. The CDR3 protein is CASSLGLGGSYEQYF. The DNA of the CDR3 is TGTGCCAGCAGCTTAGGATTGGGCGGGAGCTACGAGCAGTACTTC.

Written as DNA, the CDR3 is TGCGCCAGCAGCCTCCTGGTGGGGGTCCGTTCTGAAGCTTTCTTT. Translation gives CASSLLVGVRSEAFF. The rearrangement joins TRBV5-1 to TRBJ1-1, with D possibly being TRBD1 (5 bases). Looked up from germline, CDR1 is SGHRS and CDR2 is YFSETQ. Trimming shortened V by 4 bases and J by 6 bases, and 19 bases separated the two germline ends. CDR3 size: 15 residues.

With regard to this clonotype: The junction and the germline gene differ at one end; a read error may be behind it. The chain employs TRBV20-1 and TRBJ2-3, with 10 positions matching TRBD2. There are 16 residues in the CDR3. Germline loops: CDR1 DFQATT, CDR2 SNEGSKA (reference sequence). This chain's CDR3 is CSATHYPSGGTDTQYF. The CDR3 DNA is TGCAGTGCTACCCATTACCCTAGCGGGGGCACAGATACACAGTATTTT.

This clonotype was seen a few times. The genes are TRBV5-1 and TRBJ1-1; no definite D call. Germline CDR1 reads SGHRS; CDR2 reads YFSETQ. The V end was cut by 4 bases, the J end by 7 bases, with 11 bases between. The CDR3 length is 12 residues. CDR3 bases: TGCGCCAGCAGCCCCAACACTGATGAAGCTTTCTTT. It is translated as CASSPNTDEAFF.

V is TRBV7-2 and J is TRBJ2-7; D remains unclear. The CDR3 extends over 12 amino acids. Between the trimmed V and J ends, which lost 1 base and 7 bases, there was a span of 8 bases. Germline V gene lookup returns CDR1 SGHTA and CDR2 FQGNSA. The CDR3 sequence is CASSLVTEEQYF. CDR3 sequence (DNA): TGTGCCAGCAGCTTAGTAACGGAAGAGCAGTACTTC.

The V and J genes are TRBV9 and TRBJ2-5; D uncertain. Germline V gene lookup returns CDR1 SGDLS and CDR2 YYNGEE. The CDR3 sequence is 14 residues long. Trimming removed 0 bases from V and 2 bases from J, with 8 bases in between. This CDR3 is CASSVGTAQETQYF. The CDR3 DNA reads TGTGCCAGCAGCGTAGGTACCGCACAAGAGACCCAGTACTTC. Variable domain in full (rest from reference TRBV9 and TRBJ2-5): DSGVTQTPKHLITATGQRVTLRCSPRSGDLSVYWYQQSLDQGLQFLIQYYNGEERAKGNILERFSAQQFPDLHSELNLSSLELGDSALYFCASSVGTAQETQYFGPGTRLLVL.

This sequence joins TRBV5-1 and TRBJ2-3; no clear D. V was clipped by 4 bases and J by 1 base, with 10 bases between them. The CDR3 is 14 residues long. Germline CDR1 reads SGHRS; CDR2 reads YFSETQ. CDR3 protein: CASSQDAGTDTQYF. The CDR3 DNA sequence: TGCGCCAGCAGCCAAGATGCGGGCACAGATACGCAGTATTTT.

CDR3 nucleotide sequence: TGTGCCAGCACAGTGAGAGCCTATGGCTACACCTTC. It encodes CASTVRAYGYTF. The chain employs TRBV25-1 and TRBJ1-2, with D unresolved. The CDR3 sequence is 12 residues long. The V and J ends lost 7 bases and 4 bases respectively, with 10 bases between them. Germline CDR1 MGHDK, CDR2 SYGVNS.

This clonotype was detected a few times. The chain employs TRBV9 and TRBJ2-1, with D possibly matching TRBD1 (5 bases). Germline V gives CDR1 SGDLS, CDR2 YYNGEE. CDR3 length: 17 residues. Trimming removed 0 bases from V and 0 bases from J, with 13 bases in between. CDR3 residues: CASSVEGQPLSYNEQFF. For the CDR3, the DNA is TGTGCCAGCAGCGTAGAGGGGCAACCGCTCTCCTACAATGAGCAGTTCTTC.

The table lists this clonotype with a few counts. The chain uses TRBV7-3 and TRBJ2-5; 7 nucleotides agree with TRBD2. CDR3 length equals 13 residues. With V trimmed by 3 bases and J by 7 bases, 5 bases remained unmatched. Germline CDR1 reads SGHTA; CDR2 reads FQGTGA. The CDR3 sequence: CASSFGLGGTQYF. The CDR3 DNA sequence: TGTGCCAGCAGCTTTGGACTAGGAGGGACCCAGTACTTC.

This rearrangement joins TRBV10-3 to TRBJ1-1, with 7 bases identical to TRBD1. The CDR3 has 13 amino acids. Per the germline V gene, CDR1 is ENHRY and CDR2 is SYGVKD. Trimming removed 7 bases from V and 8 bases from J; junction bases left unmatched: 10. CDR3 protein: CAITDATGREAFF. CDR3 nucleotides: TGTGCCATCACGGACGCGACAGGGAGAGAAGCTTTCTTT.

The chain employs TRBV7-8 and TRBJ1-1; 7 positions agree with TRBD1. Germline V gives CDR1 SGHVS, CDR2 FQNEAQ. Losses at the gene ends were 0 bases for V and 3 bases for J; bases not matched to a gene: 13. There are 18 residues in the CDR3. The CDR3 DNA is TGTGCCAGCAGCTTAGCCCCCCATGACAGGGTGAGGGACACTGAAGCTTTCTTT. Translation: CASSLAPHDRVRDTEAFF.

This chain links TRBV13 with TRBJ2-7, with D hard to call. V lost 3 bases, J lost 6 bases, and 9 bases lay in between. The V gene's germline CDR1 is PRHDT and CDR2 FYEKMQ (reference sequence). This CDR3 has 12 amino acids. CDR3 sequence (DNA): TGTGCCAGCAGCTTTGACAACCGCGAGCAGTACTTC. Translating it yields CASSFDNREQYF.

There are many counts of this clonotype. This chain uses TRBV7-2 with TRBJ2-3; tentatively, D is TRBD2 (6 bases). Germline CDR1 is SGHTA and CDR2 is FQGNSA. Trimming stripped 3 bases from V and 4 bases from J, with 11 bases between. The CDR3 consists of 14 residues. DNA of the CDR3: TGTGCCAGCAGCTTGAGGACTACCCCAGATACGCAGTATTTT. Its translation: CASSLRTTPDTQYF.

This chain connects TRBV28 to TRBJ2-7; the match to TRBD1 covers 8 bases. V was clipped by 0 bases and J by 6 bases; unmatched bases: 10. This CDR3 is 16 amino acids long. Looked up from germline, CDR1 is MDHEN and CDR2 is SYDVKM. The CDR3 loop is CASSLWRTGLGSEQYF. Here the CDR3 DNA reads TGTGCCAGCAGTTTATGGAGGACAGGGTTGGGCTCCGAGCAGTACTTC.

This clonotype has at least ten counts. J is TRBJ2-3 and V is TRBV29-1; 8 nucleotides align to TRBD1. After removal of 7 bases from V and 4 bases from J, the junction contained 13 bases not matched to a gene. CDR1 is SQVTM and CDR2 is ANQGSEA in the germline V gene. CDR3 length equals 15 residues. CDR3 DNA: TGCAGCGCCCCGCCCCCGGACAGGGTGCCAGATACGCAGTATTTT. It translates to CSAPPPDRVPDTQYF.

This clonotype has only a few counts. V usage is TRBV18 and J usage is TRBJ2-7; 7 positions agree with TRBD1. The V gene end was trimmed by 5 bases and the J gene end by 4 bases; junction bases not matched to a gene: 5. The germline V gene encodes CDR1 KGHSH and CDR2 LQKENI. The CDR3 is 13 residues long. The DNA of the CDR3 is TGTGCCAGCTCAGCCGGGACAGAGTACGAGCAGTACTTC. Protein product: CASSAGTEYEQYF.

There are a few counts of this clonotype. The chain links TRBV7-9 to TRBJ2-3; D possibly corresponds to TRBD2 (6 bases). CDR1 is SEHNR, CDR2 FQNEAQ, per germline (reference sequence). The CDR3 is 13 residues long. The germline V and J ends were trimmed by 5 bases and 3 bases, with 9 bases remaining between them. CDR3 nucleotides: TGTGCCAGCAGCGTTAGCGGTACAGATACGCAGTATTTT. Translation: CASSVSGTDTQYF.

The chain joins TRBV5-4 to TRBJ2-7; 7 bases fit TRBD2. J was trimmed by 2 bases and V by 6 bases; bases with no gene match: 11. The CDR3 spans 15 residues. Germline V CDR1 and CDR2: SGHNT, YYREEE (reference sequence). CDR3 protein: CASTSAAGTTYEQYF. For the CDR3, the DNA is TGTGCCAGCACCTCCGCAGCGGGGACTACCTACGAGCAGTACTTC. Based on the CDR3 plus reference TRBV5-4 and TRBJ2-7, the full variable domain is ETGVTQSPTHLIKTRGQQVTLRCSSQSGHNTVSWYQQALGQGPQFIFQYYREEENGRGNFPPRFSGLQFPNYSSELNVNALELDDSALYLCASTSAAGTTYEQYFGPGTRLTVT.

The V call is TRBV20-1, the J call TRBJ2-2; 7 bases line up with TRBD1. Per germline, CDR1 DFQATT and CDR2 SNEGSKA (reference sequence). The CDR3 totals 13 residues. DNA for the CDR3: TGCAGCGCTCGGACAGGCAACACCGGGGAGCTGTTTTTT. Translation gives CSARTGNTGELFF.

CDR3 amino acids: CASSFGQGEETQYF. In DNA, the CDR3 is TGCGCCAGCAGCTTCGGGCAGGGTGAGGAGACCCAGTACTTC. The rearrangement links TRBV5-1 to TRBJ2-5, with D tentatively TRBD1 (5 bases). The CDR3 totals 14 residues. From germline, CDR1 is SGHRS and CDR2 YFSETQ. Trimming removed 2 bases from V and 5 bases from J, with 13 bases in between. The full variable domain, with the rest looked up from reference TRBV5-1 and TRBJ2-5, is KAGVTQTPRYLIKTRGQQVTLSCSPISGHRSVSWYQQTPGQGLQFLFEYFSETQRNKGNFPGRFSGRQFSNSRSEMNVSTLELGDSALYLCASSFGQGEETQYFGPGTRLLVL.

This chain joins TRBV6-5 and TRBJ2-7, with D perhaps matching TRBD1 or TRBD2 (6 bases each). This CDR3 has 16 residues. Per the germline V gene, CDR1 is MNHEY and CDR2 is SVGAGI. V lost 0 bases and J lost 1, with 13 bases in between. CDR3 loop: CASSYSYRAGSYEQYF. CDR3 nucleotide sequence: TGTGCCAGCAGTTACTCGTACAGGGCGGGATCCTACGAGCAGTACTTC.

In this sample, this clonotype turned up a few times. V usage is TRBV7-8 and J usage is TRBJ1-1; D remains unclear. Germline assignment: CDR1 SGHVS and CDR2 FQNEAQ. V lost 5 bases to trimming and J lost 4 bases, with 17 bases between them. This CDR3 is 15 amino acids long. The CDR3 spells CASSPLAAVPTEAFF. DNA of the CDR3: TGTGCCAGCAGCCCCCTAGCGGCAGTCCCCACTGAAGCTTTCTTT.

This clonotype turned up a few times. The genes are TRBV5-1 and TRBJ1-2, with 9 bases fitting TRBD1. The V segment lost 4 bases and the J segment 0 bases; nucleotides outside the gene matches: 4. CDR1 SGHRS and CDR2 YFSETQ come from the germline V gene. The CDR3 runs 15 residues. The CDR3 sequence is CASSPGTGTNYGYTF. CDR3 bases: TGCGCCAGCAGCCCCGGGACAGGGACTAACTATGGCTACACCTTC.

V is TRBV20-1 and J is TRBJ1-5; D is perhaps TRBD1 (5 bases). The CDR3 runs 16 residues. Trimming took 6 bases from V and 0 from J, leaving 18 bases between them. CDR1 is DFQATT, CDR2 SNEGSKA, per germline (reference sequence). As DNA, the CDR3 is TGCAGTGCGACGACAGCGGCCTCGGATAGCAATCAGCCCCAGCATTTT. As protein: CSATTAASDSNQPQHF.